This T cell receptor beta chain appears in the sequencing data of a study of blood T cell repertoires in acute mononucleosis (dated by TCRdb to 2020 to 2022). With regard to the full study: Acute-phase samples, representing the primary response, were taken within 2 weeks of symptom onset. Mean blood EBV load was about 3.8 log10 genome copies per million B cells during acute infection and about 2.8 at convalescence. In the acute phase, YVL-BR-specific cells accounted for a mean of roughly 1.9% of blood CD8 T cells, and GLC-BM-specific cells for a mean of about 1%.

For TCR profiling, total RNA from no fewer than 10,000 sorted tetramer+ CD8 T cells was reverse transcribed into cDNA. PCR amplification of CDR3 regions used primers annealing to V and J regions and added unique molecular identifiers so that templates could be tracked. TCRalpha and TCRbeta chains were profiled using the immunoSEQ platform, including its sequencing and error-correction standards. The authors processed their data as follows. Clonal copy numbers were corrected for sequencing and PCR errors, and IMGT conventions were followed to define CDR3s. Analysis was restricted to productive rearrangements and performed with immunoSEQ Analyzer versions 2.0 and 3.0, while gene-pairing frequencies underwent further processing in Microsoft Excel. Circos plots were used to visualize V-J pairings, and MEME plus a custom motifSearch program were used to find CDR3 motifs. The probability of generation of TCR sequences was calculated using the OLGA algorithm. Clonotypes found at both visits were termed persistent, clonotypes found only in the acute phase were termed nonpersistent, and clonotypes found only at convalescence were termed de novo. An amino acid clonotype used by more than one donor was defined as a public TCR. Drawn from immuneACCESS, this table holds only the in-frame rearrangements with V and J called that TCRdb kept. Clones are partly lost; checked studies trace under half to an unresolved V gene and leave the rest unexplained. The DNA was the basis for D and trimming; V, J and clone size are from that table. For this sample there are 6,000 to 9,000 clones; under 30% appear just once. Jointly, the top ten make up around 30% of the sample.

Findings and caveats that apply to the study as a whole: Only approximately 10% of unique acute clonotypes persisted into convalescence, yet these made up most of the response; new diverse de novo clonotypes seemingly replaced the rest. With only a few donors in the cohort, group averages were based on very few individuals. The low acute-to-convalescent clonotype overlap might be partly explained by sampling error, because only a fraction of each donor's blood was analyzed. For BRLF1 (YVL-BR), TCRalpha CDR3 motifs played a dominant role and TCRbeta a minimal role in TCR repertoire selection.

Based on its abundance in the sample, this clone is medium-sized (0.01 to 0.1%). Base qualities are missing; no much larger clone stands one base away. Other nucleotide sequences in the sample specify the same CDR3. The CDR3, cysteine through phenylalanine, is 14 amino acids long. Just CDR3 DNA is preserved here, 42 bases in frame from base 1. The germline V gene provides CDR1 SGHTA and CDR2 FQGNSA. V drops 5 bases and J drops 4 bases, leaving 13 bases in between. The sample's time point label, decoded: acute infectious mononucleosis, at clinical presentation within 2 weeks of symptom onset (visit 1). Over primary infection, the study followed CD8 T cell responses to two immunodominant EBV epitopes: BRLF1 109 (YVL-BR) and BMLF1 280 (GLC-BM). A positive serum heterophile antibody test together with EBV viral capsid antigen-specific IgM pointed to primary EBV infection. Total CD8 T cells were first enriched from PBMCs by magnetic positive selection (MACS). Live CD3+ CD8+ tetramer+ cells were sorted on a FACSAria III to over 90% purity. A PE-conjugated tetramer loaded with the BRLF1 109-117 peptide was used to sort the cells. At both acute infection and convalescence, EBV epitope-specific CD8 T cells were tetramer-sorted, and the TCR repertoires of those cells were deep-sequenced directly ex vivo. Three people aged about 18 to 30 with clinical acute infectious mononucleosis and laboratory evidence of primary EBV infection were used as donors. Heparinized peripheral blood was drawn at clinical presentation with mononucleosis symptoms and again about 6 months later. PBMCs were isolated by Ficoll-Paque density gradient centrifugation.

The V and J genes are TRBV7-2 and TRBJ2-3, with no reliable assignment of the D segment. The sequencing used EBV YVL epitope tetramer+ CD8+ T cells sorted from PBMCs, collected during acute infectious mononucleosis. What the cell subset or site label conveys for this sample: CD8 T cells binding a tetramer with EBV BRLF1 109-117 peptide (YVL-BR). This sequence originates from a woman under 30 with infectious mononucleosis caused by EBV. The bases are TGTGCCAGCAGCACACTTGGTCTTGCAGATACGCAGTATTTT. Its translation reads: CASSTLGLADTQYF.